The rows below give T cell receptor beta chains drawn from one sample of a study of shared clonotypes between healthy human individuals. Clones were read by immunoSEQ multiplex PCR, and TCRdb kept only the in-frame ones, dropping some. Of some 1 million clones listed, about 77% are singletons. The specimen sequenced was memory CD4+ T cells sorted from blood. These receptors were collected from a man in his late teens or twenties in good health. The CDR3 runs from the conserved cysteine through the conserved F or W. A D gene is named only where the DNA matches it firmly. Rows may omit the clone size; those that give it use once, few, many or a size class.

-	-	TRBV4-3	TRBJ1-2	TGCGCCAGCAGCCAATTTAAGAGCAACTATGGCTACACCTTC	CASSQFKSNYGYTF
-	-	TRBV29-1	TRBJ1-4	TGCAGCGCGCGAAGAGGGCTGGGAGAAAAACTGTTTTTT	CSARRGLGEKLFF
TRBD1	-	TRBV11-2	TRBJ2-2	TGTGCCAGCAGGTTAGGGGGCGGACGGACCGGGGAGCTGTTTTTT	CASRLGGGRTGELFF
TRBD1	-	TRBV2	TRBJ2-5	TGTGCCAGCAGCGAGCAGCTCCGACAGGGTAGAGGAGAGACCCAGTACTTC	CASSEQLRQGRGETQYF
-	-	TRBV5-1	TRBJ2-7	TGCGCCAGCAGCTTGGGGACAGTTAACTACGAGCAGTACTTC	CASSLGTVNYEQYF
TRBD1	-	TRBV2	TRBJ1-6	TGTGCCAGCAGCCCCCCGGACAGGGGGCTTTCACCCCTCCACTTT	CASSPPDRGLSPLHF
TRBD1	-	TRBV18	TRBJ2-7	TGTGCCAGCTCACCACCGAGGGACAGAGCACGGTCGCAGTACTTC	CASSPPRDRARSQYF
-	-	TRBV28	TRBJ2-2	TGTGCCAGCACCATGGTCTCTTTGGACACCGGGGAGCTGTTTTTT	CASTMVSLDTGELFF
TRBD1	-	TRBV4-3	TRBJ2-7	TGCGCCAGCAGCCCTCATTCCGGGACAGGGTCAGGCGAGCAGTACTTC	CASSPHSGTGSGEQYF
TRBD1	-	TRBV27	TRBJ1-2	TGTGCCAGCAGCAACGAAATACAGGGGGGGGAAGGCTACACCTTC	CASSNEIQGGEGYTF
-	-	TRBV7-8	TRBJ1-1	TGTGCCAGCAGCTTAACAGAGTCCACTGAAGCTTTCTTT	CASSLTESTEAFF
TRBD2	-	TRBV7-9	TRBJ2-1	TGTGCCAGCAGCAAAGAGGCGGCGGGAGGGGGAGTTGAGCAGTTCTTC	CASSKEAAGGGVEQFF
-	few	TRBV5-1	TRBJ1-4	TGCGCCAGCAGCCTGACGGGGCCGAAGGAAAAACTGTTTTTT	CASSLTGPKEKLFF
-	-	TRBV29-1	TRBJ2-3	TGCAGCGTGCGGACTCGACTCACAGATACGCAGTATTTT	CSVRTRLTDTQYF
-	few	TRBV7-9	TRBJ2-7	TGTGCCAGCAGCTCTAACTACGAGCAGTACTTC	CASSSNYEQYF
-	few	TRBV6-4	TRBJ1-1	TGTGCCAGCAGTGACAGGGCGGGTGAAGCTTTCTTT	CASSDRAGEAFF